This is a list of T cell receptor beta chains from one sample in a study of OX40 agonist ivuxolimab in advanced cancers. Clones were sequenced by immunoSEQ multiplex PCR, and TCRdb holds only the in-frame ones, with some missing. Of about 16,000 clones in the sample, 70% to 90% were seen once. Sequencing used CD4+ or CD8+ T cells sorted from blood, obtained in a trial of the OX40 agonist ivuxolimab. The receptor source for this set is an adult with an advanced solid tumor such as melanoma, head and neck, liver or kidney cancer. CDR3s include the opening cysteine and the closing phenylalanine or tryptophan. Each record gives: V gene, clone size, D gene, J gene, CDR3 DNA, CDR3 protein. A D gene is named only where the DNA matches it firmly. Not all rows give a size; the values are once, few, many and, for expanded clones, a class.

TRBV7-6	NA	NA	TRBJ2-2	TGTGCCAGCAGCTCCTCCAGACAGAGATTCACCGGGGAGCTGTTTTTT	CASSSSRQRFTGELFF
TRBV6-5	few	NA	TRBJ2-2	TGTGCCACCACAGGGATCACCGGGGAGCTGTTTTTT	CATTGITGELFF
TRBV6-6	NA	TRBD2	TRBJ2-4	TGTGCCAGTCTTCACACGGGGCTAGCGGAGGGCATTCAGTACTTC	CASLHTGLAEGIQYF
TRBV18	NA	NA	TRBJ2-5	TGTGCCAGCTCGAGGGCCAGAGAGACCCAGTACTTC	CASSRARETQYF
TRBV5-1	few	NA	TRBJ2-5	TGCGCCAGCAGCTCCCCGGATCAGGGAGAGACCCAGTACTTC	CASSSPDQGETQYF
TRBV19	NA	NA	TRBJ1-5	TGTGCCAGTAGCAAACAGGATGTAAACAATCAGCCCCAGCATTTT	CASSKQDVNNQPQHF
TRBV2	NA	NA	TRBJ1-6	TGTGCCAGCAGTGACTCCCACAGTAGCTCCTATAATTCACCCCTCCACTTT	CASSDSHSSSYNSPLHF
TRBV5-1	NA	NA	TRBJ2-3	TGCGCCAGCAGCGAGCAGGGCACAGATACGCAGTATTTT	CASSEQGTDTQYF
TRBV29-1	NA	NA	TRBJ1-2	TGCAGCGTTGTTTTTATTTGGGGTCTACACTATGGCTACACCTTC	CSVVFIWGLHYGYTF
TRBV19	NA	NA	TRBJ2-7	TGTGCCAGTAGTATAGATCTAACGGCTTTCGCTTACGAGCAGTACTTC	CASSIDLTAFAYEQYF
TRBV18	NA	NA	TRBJ2-3	TGTGCCACCTCCCGGACGGGGAGCACAGATACGCAGTATTTT	CATSRTGSTDTQYF
TRBV5-8	once	TRBD1	TRBJ1-5	TGTGCCAGCAGCCAGCGGGACAGCCATCAGCCCCAGCATTTT	CASSQRDSHQPQHF
TRBV5-1	NA	NA	TRBJ2-3	TGCGCCAGCAGCTTGGAGGCGGGGACAGATACGCAGTATTTT	CASSLEAGTDTQYF
TRBV5-6	NA	NA	TRBJ2-3	TGTGCCAGCAGCTTGTCACAGTGGCCTTTCAGCACAGATACGCAGTATTTT	CASSLSQWPFSTDTQYF
TRBV6-1	NA	NA	TRBJ1-2	TGTGCCAGCAGTGAATGGAGTGGGAACTATGGCTACACCTTC	CASSEWSGNYGYTF
TRBV4-1	NA	TRBD1	TRBJ1-1	TGCGCCAGCAGCCAAGTACAGGGGGCAACTGAAGCTTTCTTT	CASSQVQGATEAFF
TRBV5-1	few	NA	TRBJ2-7	TGCGCCAGCAGCTGGGACAAGTCCTACGAGCAGTACTTC	CASSWDKSYEQYF
TRBV6-5	NA	NA	TRBJ1-2	TGTGCCAGCAGTAGGACAGAACACTATGGCTACACCTTC	CASSRTEHYGYTF
TRBV19	NA	NA	TRBJ2-6	TGTGCCAGTAGTATTTTTGGCGGGACACATATCTCTGGGGCCAACGTCCTGACTTTC	CASSIFGGTHISGANVLTF
TRBV6-1	NA	NA	TRBJ1-4	TGTGCCAGCAGTGATCCGGGCGGAGGTGAAAAACTGTTTTTT	CASSDPGGGEKLFF
TRBV10-2	once	NA	TRBJ1-5	TGCGCCACCGCTGATCCCCAGCATTTT	CATADPQHF
TRBV5-1	NA	NA	TRBJ2-2	TGCGCCAGCAGCTTGGTAGTAGGGGAGGCCGGGGAGCTGTTTTTT	CASSLVVGEAGELFF
TRBV20-1	NA	NA	TRBJ2-1	TGCAGTGCTTTAGGCACTGAGCAGTTCTTC	CSALGTEQFF
TRBV9	NA	NA	TRBJ2-3	TGTGCCAGCAGCGTAGTAGGAATAGCCGCGGATACGCAGTATTTT	CASSVVGIAADTQYF
TRBV7-9	NA	NA	TRBJ1-4	TGTGCCAGCAGTTTTTACCTGACCCTGGGCGGTGAAAAACTGTTTTTT	CASSFYLTLGGEKLFF
TRBV2	NA	NA	TRBJ2-7	TGTGCCAGCAGTGGGGGGCTCTTGGCGCCGACCCCCTACGAGCAGTACTTC	CASSGGLLAPTPYEQYF
TRBV5-1	once	NA	TRBJ2-2	TGCGCCAGCAGCTTGGCCGTGTCGAACACCGGGGAGCTGTTTTTT	CASSLAVSNTGELFF
TRBV7-9	NA	TRBD2	TRBJ2-3	TGTGCCAGCAGCTCGGGACTAGCGGGACTCACAGATACGCAGTATTTT	CASSSGLAGLTDTQYF
TRBV5-6	NA	NA	TRBJ1-4	TGTGCCAGCAGCTGGGCCCCGGGCGTCGATGAAAAACTGTTTTTT	CASSWAPGVDEKLFF
TRBV4-1	NA	TRBD1	TRBJ1-2	TGCGCCAGCAGATCAAGGGACAGGGGGGGGAGTACGGGCTACACCTTC	CASRSRDRGGSTGYTF
TRBV29-1	NA	NA	TRBJ2-6	TGCAGCGTTGCCATCTCTGGGGCCAACGTCCTGACTTTC	CSVAISGANVLTF
TRBV5-1	NA	NA	TRBJ2-7	TGCGCCAGCAGCCCGCAGGGGGCGGGGGTCACCTACGAGCAGTACTTC	CASSPQGAGVTYEQYF
TRBV25-1	NA	NA	TRBJ1-3	TGTGCCAGCAGTGAAGAGAAAACTGGAAACACCATATATTTT	CASSEEKTGNTIYF
TRBV5-6	NA	NA	TRBJ1-5	TGTGCCAGCAGCTTAGGGGGAAATAGCAATCAGCCCCAGCATTTT	CASSLGGNSNQPQHF
TRBV7-8	NA	NA	TRBJ1-2	TGTGCCAGCAGCTTACAGGGGATCACCTATGGCTACACCTTC	CASSLQGITYGYTF
TRBV30	few	NA	TRBJ1-2	TGTGCCTGGAGACGAGGGGCAATAGTAGAAGTTAGCTATGGCTACACCTTC	CAWRRGAIVEVSYGYTF
TRBV6-5	NA	NA	TRBJ1-6	TGTGCCAGCAGTTACCAGGGCTCCTATAATTCACCCCTCCACTTT	CASSYQGSYNSPLHF
TRBV29-1	NA	NA	TRBJ2-7	TGCAGCGTTGAAAAGGGGCAGGAGCAGTACTTC	CSVEKGQEQYF
TRBV6-6	NA	NA	TRBJ2-7	TGTGCCAGCAGTCCCCTATTCTACGAGCAGTACTTC	CASSPLFYEQYF
TRBV19	NA	NA	TRBJ2-1	TGTGCCAGTAGTATTAGTTCGGGGGCCCCCTACAATGAGCAGTTCTTC	CASSISSGAPYNEQFF
TRBV7-8	few	TRBD2	TRBJ2-1	TGTGCCAGCAGCCCCACCTTCTCGAGCGGGAGGGCACATGAGCAGTTCTTC	CASSPTFSSGRAHEQFF
TRBV30	NA	NA	TRBJ1-2	TGTGCCTGGAGCGCCGGGGGGTTCAGCTACACCTTC	CAWSAGGFSYTF
TRBV15	NA	NA	TRBJ1-5	TGTGCCACCAGCAGGCCCAGTACTCAGCCCCAGCATTTT	CATSRPSTQPQHF
TRBV30	NA	TRBD1	TRBJ2-3	TGTGCCTGGAGTGGGGACAGGAACACAGATACGCAGTATTTT	CAWSGDRNTDTQYF
TRBV7-9	once	NA	TRBJ1-6	TGTGCCAGCAGCTTAGAACAGTATAATTCACCCCTCCACTTT	CASSLEQYNSPLHF
TRBV27	NA	NA	TRBJ1-5	TGTGCCAGCAGTTTAAAAGAGGGTGGGGGTCGGGTTCAGCCCCAGCATTTT	CASSLKEGGGRVQPQHF
TRBV7-8	NA	NA	TRBJ1-5	TGTGCCAGCAGCCCCTACCGACGGCCCAATCAGCCCCAGCATTTT	CASSPYRRPNQPQHF
TRBV7-8	NA	TRBD1	TRBJ2-1	TGTGCCAGCAGCGCAGGACAGGGTTGGGTATGGGCGACCAATGAGCAGTTCTTC	CASSAGQGWVWATNEQFF
TRBV19	NA	NA	TRBJ2-2	TGTGCCACCGAAGGGGGGGCGTACACCGGGGAGCTGTTTTTT	CATEGGAYTGELFF
TRBV15	NA	TRBD1	TRBJ1-4	TGTGCCACCAGCAGACAGGGGGCTAATGAAAAACTGTTTTTT	CATSRQGANEKLFF
TRBV30	few	NA	TRBJ1-5	TGTGCCTGGAGTGACGGGGGAGACCAGCCCCAGCATTTT	CAWSDGGDQPQHF
TRBV7-3	NA	TRBD2	TRBJ2-3	TGTGCCAGCAGCGTTAATAGCGGGGGCGCGGATACGCAGTATTTT	CASSVNSGGADTQYF
TRBV7-9	NA	NA	TRBJ2-1	TGTGCCAGCAGAGGATCTGAGGGCGCAAGCTCCTACAATGAGCAGTTCTTC	CASRGSEGASSYNEQFF